These 18 T cell receptor beta chains originate from one sample sequenced in a study of shared clonotypes between healthy human individuals. Assay used: immunoSEQ multiplex PCR; TCRdb lists only in-frame clones, some missing. In the table there are some 2,500,000 clones, 93% of which are singletons. Sequencing was performed on naive CD4+ T cells from PBMCs. As to subset: CD45RA+ positively selected. These receptors all come from a man between 18 and 29 years old in good health. Some clones in this sample may be carry-over from other donors' samples.

The CDR3 spells CASSLGGRQGGYTF. As DNA, the CDR3 is TGTGCCAGCAGCTTAGGCGGCAGGCAGGGCGGCTACACCTTC. The V and J genes are TRBV7-8 and TRBJ1-2, with D possibly matching TRBD1 (5 bases). In germline, CDR1 is SGHVS, CDR2 FQNEAQ. Trimming pared 1 base from V and 8 bases from J, leaving 14 bases between. This CDR3 is built from 14 residues.

Concerning this clone: Other nucleotide sequences from this sample produce the same CDR3. The J gene is TRBJ2-1, the V gene TRBV7-6; D possibly corresponds to TRBD2 (5 bases). Germline values: CDR1 SGHVS, CDR2 FNYEAQ. Trimming pared 5 bases from V and 4 bases from J, leaving 9 bases between. The CDR3 has 13 residues. The DNA for the CDR3 is TGTGCCAGCAGCCCAGGAGGATACAATGAGCAGTTCTTC. Its translation: CASSPGGYNEQFF.

Comments on this clone: The sample contains more than one DNA sequence encoding this CDR3. V gene TRBV6-5 combines with J gene TRBJ2-5, with D maybe TRBD2 (6 bases). CDR3 size: 14 residues. Germline-derived CDR1 and CDR2 are MNHEY and SVGAGI. Trimming shortened V by 5 bases and J by 1 base, and 11 bases separated the two germline ends. The CDR3: CASSPAGGQETQYF. The CDR3 DNA reads as TGTGCCAGCAGTCCCGCCGGGGGCCAAGAGACCCAGTACTTC.

This clone was observed a single time. The chain has TRBV30 and TRBJ2-3, with 11 bases identical to TRBD2. V lost 3 bases to trimming and J lost 2 bases; unmatched junction nucleotides: 7. Germline lookup yields CDR1 GTSNPN and CDR2 SVGIG (reference sequence). The CDR3 has 16 residues. The CDR3: CAWSLFSGRVTDTQYF. CDR3 bases: TGTGCCTGGAGCCTATTTAGCGGGAGGGTCACAGATACGCAGTATTTT. Supplemented by reference TRBV30 and TRBJ2-3, the full variable domain reads SQTIHQWPATLVQPVGSPLSLECTVEGTSNPNLYWYRQAAGRGLQLLFYSVGIGQISSEVPQNLSASRPQDRQFILSSKKLLLSDSGFYLCAWSLFSGRVTDTQYFGPGTRLTVL.

This clone was recorded only once. The chain has TRBV19 and TRBJ2-1; either TRBD1 or TRBD2 may supply D (6 bases each). Germline V CDR1 and CDR2: LNHDA, SQIVND (reference sequence). The V end was cut by 4 bases, the J end by 2 bases, with 9 bases between. This CDR3 region has 14 residues. CDR3 in DNA: TGTGCCAGTAGTAAGGGGGGCGCCTACAATGAGCAGTTCTTC. This gives the protein CASSKGGAYNEQFF.

This chain connects TRBV19 to TRBJ2-5; D possibly uses TRBD1 or TRBD2 (6 bases each). The CDR3 consists of 13 residues. The germline V and J ends were trimmed by 7 bases and 4 bases, with 13 bases remaining between them. CDR1 is LNHDA and CDR2 is SQIVND in the germline V gene (reference sequence). Written as DNA, the CDR3 is TGTGCCAGTAAGGGGGGCAGGACAGAGACCCAGTACTTC. This translates into CASKGGRTETQYF.

This clone was seen a single time. The V gene is TRBV5-4, the J gene TRBJ2-3; 11 bases map to TRBD2. The V segment lost 0 bases and the J segment 2 bases; nucleotides outside the gene matches: 11. CDR1 and CDR2 from the germline V gene are SGHNT and YYREEE (reference sequence). This CDR3 has 19 residues. CDR3 sequence: CASSLGTSGRRRITDTQYF. CDR3 bases: TGTGCCAGCAGCTTGGGGACTAGCGGGCGCAGACGCATCACAGATACGCAGTATTTT.

For the CDR3, the DNA is TGTGCCAGCAGTGAAATATTGGGGACACTGATGCCTAGTGAGCAGTACTTC. It yields the protein CASSEILGTLMPSEQYF. The J gene is TRBJ2-7, the V gene TRBV6-1, with D tentatively TRBD1 (6 bases). V lost 2 bases to trimming and J lost 7 bases, with 24 bases between them. This CDR3 comprises 17 residues. CDR1 and CDR2 (germline): MNHNS, SASEGT.

The chain links TRBV4-1 to TRBJ2-6, with 12 bases fitting TRBD1. This CDR3 contains 18 residues. The germline V gene has CDR1 MGHRA and CDR2 YSYEKL. V lost 1 base to trimming and J lost 3 bases; unmatched junction nucleotides: 4. DNA of the CDR3: TGCGCCAGCAGCCAAGCCGGGACAGGGGGCGTTGGGGCCAACGTCCTGACTTTC. This translates into CASSQAGTGGVGANVLTF.

This chain joins TRBV5-3 and TRBJ2-3; D is possibly TRBD1 (6 bases). TRBV5-3 is given ORF status, its function remaining uncertain. This CDR3 has 12 amino acids. V shed 4 bases and J shed 6 bases, with 9 bases lying between them. Here the CDR3 DNA reads TGTGCCAGAAGCGGGACACCGGATACGCAGTATTTT. Its protein is CARSGTPDTQYF.

The chain has TRBV30 and TRBJ2-5, with 7 bases aligning to TRBD1. The DNA end lines up better with TRBJ2-7; the J call may be wrong. The length of the CDR3 is 14 residues. Germline CDR1 GTSNPN, CDR2 SVGIG (reference sequence). CDR3 protein: CAWSLGTAPYEQYF. In nucleotides, the CDR3 is TGTGCCTGGAGTTTAGGGACAGCGCCCTACGAGCAGTACTTC.

This chain uses TRBV9 with TRBJ2-1; 11 nucleotides agree with TRBD2. V lost 0 bases to trimming and J lost 10 bases; unmatched junction nucleotides: 9. The length of the CDR3 is 16 residues. Germline CDR1 SGDLS, CDR2 YYNGEE. The CDR3 DNA is TGTGCCAGCAGCGTAGTAGGTAGCGGGAGGGCCAGGGAGCAGTTCTTC. This codes for CASSVVGSGRAREQFF.

This chain links TRBV4-3 with TRBJ2-3, with D perhaps assigned TRBD1 or TRBD2 (9 bases each). Germline V gene sequence: CDR1 LGHNA, CDR2 YSLEER. The CDR3 sequence is 19 residues long. With 0 bases removed from V and 6 bases from J, the gap between germline ends came to 25 bases. The CDR3 is CASSQDGTGLAGGRDTQYF. The DNA of the CDR3 is TGCGCCAGCAGCCAAGACGGGACAGGGCTTGCGGGAGGGAGGGATACGCAGTATTTT.

The chain couples TRBV6-6 to TRBJ2-7; 9 bases match TRBD1. V was pared by 5 bases and J by 4 bases, with 12 bases of the junction left unmatched. The CDR3 spans 16 residues. Germline values: CDR1 MNHNY, CDR2 SVGAGI (reference sequence). The CDR3 is CASSTSRTGDLYEQYF. The CDR3 nucleotides are TGTGCCAGCAGTACCTCACGGACAGGGGATTTGTACGAGCAGTACTTC.

In regard to this clone: The same CDR3 can be traced to other DNA sequences in this sample. This chain connects TRBV28 to TRBJ2-6; D uncertain. V dropped 6 bases and J dropped 1 base, with 7 bases sitting between them. The length of the CDR3 is 14 residues. Germline CDR1 is MDHEN and CDR2 is SYDVKM. The CDR3 sequence is CASSRHSGANVLTF. CDR3 DNA sequence: TGTGCCAGCAGCCGCCATTCTGGGGCCAACGTCCTGACTTTC.

The chain recombines TRBV5-1 with TRBJ2-1; D could derive from TRBD1 or TRBD2 (5 bases each). V lost 3 bases and J 6 bases, leaving 13 bases between the germline ends. The germline V gene has CDR1 SGHRS and CDR2 YFSETQ. This CDR3 is 14 amino acids long. Here the CDR3 reads CASSWGPPGNEQFF. The CDR3, as DNA: TGCGCCAGCAGCTGGGGACCGCCCGGCAATGAGCAGTTCTTC. Variable domain in full (rest from reference TRBV5-1 and TRBJ2-1): KAGVTQTPRYLIKTRGQQVTLSCSPISGHRSVSWYQQTPGQGLQFLFEYFSETQRNKGNFPGRFSGRQFSNSRSEMNVSTLELGDSALYLCASSWGPPGNEQFFGPGTRLTVL.

The chain carries TRBV27 and TRBJ2-5; D gene unclear. Germline lookup yields CDR1 MNHEY and CDR2 SMNVEV (reference sequence). The CDR3 consists of 14 residues. The ends were cut back, 6 bases at V and 2 bases at J, with 13 bases in the middle. The CDR3: CASRTDPYQETQYF. The CDR3 DNA is TGTGCCAGCAGGACGGACCCGTATCAAGAGACCCAGTACTTC.

Points on this clone: Other DNA sequences from this sample encode an identical CDR3 as well. The rearrangement joins TRBV27 to TRBJ2-7; D remains unclear. The CDR3 contains 11 residues. Germline assignment: CDR1 MNHEY and CDR2 SMNVEV (reference sequence). Trimming removed 6 bases at V and 3 bases at J, with 6 bases between. The CDR3: CASSSRYEQYF. In DNA form, the CDR3 reads TGTGCCAGCAGCTCTCGCTACGAGCAGTACTTC.